The present T cell receptor beta chain was sequenced within a study of blood T cell repertoires in COVID-19. Enrolled through a virtual design, the participants were between about 18 and 89 years of age and came from about two dozen US areas. TCRdb keeps only in-frame clones here, not all; method: immunoSEQ multiplex PCR. In the table there are roughly 300,000 clones, under 95% of which are singletons. The specimen sequenced was PBMCs or T cells enriched from blood (not recorded which). This TCR was sampled from a woman between 40 and 55 years old with acute COVID-19.

The chain's CDR3 is CAWATGSHQPQHF. As DNA, the CDR3 is TGTGCCTGGGCTACAGGGTCCCATCAGCCCCAGCATTTT. The chain recombines TRBV30 with TRBJ1-5; D possibly corresponds to TRBD1 (6 bases). The CDR3 spans 13 residues. Trimming cost V 5 bases and J 5 bases, with 13 bases left between them. Germline CDR1 and CDR2: GTSNPN and SVGIG (reference sequence).